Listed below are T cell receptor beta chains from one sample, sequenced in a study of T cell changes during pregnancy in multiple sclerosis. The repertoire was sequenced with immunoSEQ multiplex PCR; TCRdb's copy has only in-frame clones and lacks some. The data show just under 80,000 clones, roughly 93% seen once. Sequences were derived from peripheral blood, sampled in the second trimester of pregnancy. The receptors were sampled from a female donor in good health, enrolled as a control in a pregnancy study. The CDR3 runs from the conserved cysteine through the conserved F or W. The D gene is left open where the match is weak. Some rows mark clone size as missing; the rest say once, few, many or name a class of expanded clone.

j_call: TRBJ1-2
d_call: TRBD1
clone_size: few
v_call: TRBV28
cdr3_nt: TGTGCCAGCAGTTTGACAGGGGGCGACTATGGCTACACCTTC
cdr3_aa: CASSLTGGDYGYTF

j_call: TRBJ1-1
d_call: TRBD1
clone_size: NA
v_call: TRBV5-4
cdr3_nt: TGTGCCAGCAGTTCCGGACAGGGTAATGAAGCTTTCTTT
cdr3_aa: CASSSGQGNEAFF

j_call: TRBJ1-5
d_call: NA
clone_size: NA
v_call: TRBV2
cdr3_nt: TGTGCCAGCAGATTGTGGACAGATAGCAATCAGCCCCAGCATTTT
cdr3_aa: CASRLWTDSNQPQHF

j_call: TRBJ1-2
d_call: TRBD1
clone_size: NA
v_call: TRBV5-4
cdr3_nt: TGTGCCAGCAGCTCTACCGGGACAGGGGACTATGGCTACACCTTC
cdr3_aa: CASSSTGTGDYGYTF

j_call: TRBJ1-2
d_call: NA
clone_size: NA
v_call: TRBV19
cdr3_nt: TGTGCCAGTAGTTTATTCGGGACACAGGGTAGTGGCTATGGCTACACCTTC
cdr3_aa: CASSLFGTQGSGYGYTF

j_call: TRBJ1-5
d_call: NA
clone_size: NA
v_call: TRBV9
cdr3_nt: TGTGCCAGCAGCGCCAGTCAGGGCAGCAATCAGCCCCAGCATTTT
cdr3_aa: CASSASQGSNQPQHF

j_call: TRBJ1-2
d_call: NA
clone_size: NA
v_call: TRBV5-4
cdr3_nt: TGTGCCAGCAGCTCCCCGTCTTGGGGGGGCGGAGGCTACACCTTC
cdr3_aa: CASSSPSWGGGGYTF

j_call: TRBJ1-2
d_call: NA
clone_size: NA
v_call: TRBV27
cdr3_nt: TGTGCCAGCAGTTTATCGGGGACACCTATCTATGGCTACACCTTC
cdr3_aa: CASSLSGTPIYGYTF

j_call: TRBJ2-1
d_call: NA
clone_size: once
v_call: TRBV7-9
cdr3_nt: TGTGCCAGCAGCCCGGATGGGCATGAGCAGTTCTTC
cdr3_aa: CASSPDGHEQFF

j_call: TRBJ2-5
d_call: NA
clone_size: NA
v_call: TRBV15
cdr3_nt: TGTGCCACCAGCAAGTCCAGGGGGGAACCTCAAGAGACCCAGTACTTC
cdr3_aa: CATSKSRGEPQETQYF

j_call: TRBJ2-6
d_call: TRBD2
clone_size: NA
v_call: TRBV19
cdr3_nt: TGTGCCAGCCATGGGGGGGCTGGGGCCAACGTCCTGACTTTC
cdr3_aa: CASHGGAGANVLTF

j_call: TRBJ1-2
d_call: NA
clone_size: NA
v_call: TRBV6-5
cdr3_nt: TGTGCCAGCAGTTGGAGGGGTATCCCTAACTATGGCTACACCTTC
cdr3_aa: CASSWRGIPNYGYTF

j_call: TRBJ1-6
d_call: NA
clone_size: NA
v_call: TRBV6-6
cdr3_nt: TGTGCCAGCAGTTTGGCCATGTGGGGCGATTCACCCCTCCACTTT
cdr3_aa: CASSLAMWGDSPLHF

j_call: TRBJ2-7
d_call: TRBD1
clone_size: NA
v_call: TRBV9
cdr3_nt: TGTGCCAGCAGCGAGGGGACAGGGTCCTACGAGCAGTACTTC
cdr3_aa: CASSEGTGSYEQYF

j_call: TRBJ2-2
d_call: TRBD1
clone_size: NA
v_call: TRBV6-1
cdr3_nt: TGTGCCAGCAGTGAGGGACAGAAAATAGCGAACACCGGGGAGCTGTTTTTT
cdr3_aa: CASSEGQKIANTGELFF

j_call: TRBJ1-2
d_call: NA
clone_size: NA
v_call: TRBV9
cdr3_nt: TGTGCCAGCAGCGTAGGGTCCATAGACTATGGCTACACCTTC
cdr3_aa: CASSVGSIDYGYTF

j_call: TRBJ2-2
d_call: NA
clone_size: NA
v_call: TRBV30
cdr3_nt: TGTGCCTGGAGTCGGCAGGGTAGGGCCGGGGAGCTGTTTTTT
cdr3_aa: CAWSRQGRAGELFF

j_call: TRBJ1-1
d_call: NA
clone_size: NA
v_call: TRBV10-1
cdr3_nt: TGCGCCAGCAGTGATGGAGCCTGGAGAGAGAGGATGAACACTGAAGCTTTCTTT
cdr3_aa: CASSDGAWRERMNTEAFF

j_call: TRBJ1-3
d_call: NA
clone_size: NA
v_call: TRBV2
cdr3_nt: TGTGCCAGCAGTGTAGGGGTTGGCTCTGGAAACACCATATATTTT
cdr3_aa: CASSVGVGSGNTIYF

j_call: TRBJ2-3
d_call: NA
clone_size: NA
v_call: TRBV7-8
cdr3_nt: TGTGCCAGCAGCCCCCCATGGGGGGACGTTCCCGATACGCAGTATTTT
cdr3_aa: CASSPPWGDVPDTQYF

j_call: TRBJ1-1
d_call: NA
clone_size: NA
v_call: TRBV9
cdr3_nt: TGTGCCAGCAGCGTGCAAGGAGCTATAGGCACTGAAGCTTTCTTT
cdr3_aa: CASSVQGAIGTEAFF

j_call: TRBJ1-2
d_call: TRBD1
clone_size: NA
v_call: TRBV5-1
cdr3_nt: TGCGCCAGCAGGGAGACAGGGGGGGTAGACTATGGCTACACCTTC
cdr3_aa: CASRETGGVDYGYTF

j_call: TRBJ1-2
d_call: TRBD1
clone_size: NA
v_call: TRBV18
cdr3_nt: TGTGCCAGCTCGTCGGACAGGAATGGCTACACCTTC
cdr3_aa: CASSSDRNGYTF

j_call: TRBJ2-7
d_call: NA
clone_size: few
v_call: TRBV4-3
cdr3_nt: TGCGCCAGCAGCCAAGATCGGGCTAGCTCGGCCTACGAGCAGTACTTC
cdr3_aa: CASSQDRASSAYEQYF

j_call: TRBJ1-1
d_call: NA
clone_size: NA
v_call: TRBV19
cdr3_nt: TGTGCCAGTAGGGACAGAGACACTGAAGCTTTCTTT
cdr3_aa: CASRDRDTEAFF